This passage covers 23 T cell receptor beta chains from one sample sequenced in a study of cytomegalovirus exposure and HLA in healthy donors. PCR primers comprised 60 Vbeta and 13 Jbeta primers. The protocol was immunoSEQ multiplex PCR, while the TCRdb copy is restricted to in-frame clones and leaves out a portion. The data show 100,000 to 150,000 clones, about 81% seen once. The sequenced sample consisted of PBMCs. These receptors originate from a woman aged 30 to 39 in good health and CMV-seronegative.

This chain links TRBV7-6 with TRBJ2-1, with 7 positions matching TRBD2. Germline-derived CDR1 and CDR2 are SGHVS and FNYEAQ. There are 13 residues in the CDR3. Germline trimming cut 5 bases from V and 9 bases from J; bases unmatched to any gene: 7. The CDR3, as DNA: TGTGCCAGCAGCCTATCGAGCGGGATTGAGCAGTTCTTC. Amino acids: CASSLSSGIEQFF.

The chain recombines TRBV15 with TRBJ1-2; no clear D gene. The CDR3 sequence is 13 residues long. Trimming stripped 4 bases from V and 6 bases from J, with 12 bases between. Germline V CDR1 and CDR2: LNHNV, YYDKDF (reference sequence). CDR3 in DNA: TGTGCCACCAGCAAACTAAAAAACAATGGCTACACCTTC. Its protein is CATSKLKNNGYTF.

This clone was seen more than once but under ten times. The rearrangement joins TRBV6-1 to TRBJ1-2, with TRBD1 matching 9 bases. Germline V gene lookup returns CDR1 MNHNS and CDR2 SASEGT. V shed 2 bases and J 6 bases; nucleotides not matched to a gene: 4. This CDR3 region has 14 residues. CDR3 sequence reads: CASSEIDRGDGYTF. In DNA form, the CDR3 reads TGTGCCAGCAGTGAAATAGACAGGGGGGATGGCTACACCTTC.

This clone was detected once. This chain links TRBV5-5 with TRBJ2-7; maybe TRBD2 (6 bases). V lost 2 bases and J 3 bases, leaving 12 bases between the germline ends. CDR1 is SGHKS, CDR2 YYEKEE, per germline (reference sequence). The CDR3 extends over 14 amino acids. CDR3 sequence: CASSFRETLYEQYF. The CDR3 nucleotides read TGTGCCAGCAGCTTCCGGGAGACCCTCTACGAGCAGTACTTC.

The V and J genes are TRBV5-4 and TRBJ1-2; 9 nucleotides agree with TRBD1. The CDR3 covers 14 residues. V was clipped by 3 bases and J by 3 bases; unmatched bases: 3. CDR1 SGHNT and CDR2 YYREEE come from the germline V gene (reference sequence). The CDR3 reads CASSWDRAHYGYTF. DNA for the CDR3: TGTGCCAGCAGCTGGGACAGGGCTCACTATGGCTACACCTTC.

This clone appeared a few times. The genes are TRBV2 and TRBJ1-1; D is ambiguous. The CDR3 is 10 amino acids. The germline V gene encodes CDR1 SNHLY and CDR2 FYNNEI. V lost 10 bases and J 0 bases, leaving 3 bases between the germline ends. The CDR3 DNA follows: TGTGCCACCATGAACACTGAAGCTTTCTTT. Its protein is CATMNTEAFF.

V and J are TRBV30 and TRBJ2-1; 10 nucleotides align to TRBD2. The CDR3 has 12 residues. V gave up 3 bases and J gave up 12 bases; unmatched junction bases: 5. CDR1 is GTSNPN, CDR2 SVGIG, per germline (reference sequence). CDR3 residues: CAWSFIAGGQFF. DNA for the CDR3: TGTGCCTGGAGCTTTATAGCGGGGGGGCAGTTCTTC.

The chain recombines TRBV5-6 with TRBJ1-2; 7 nucleotides agree with TRBD1. The CDR3 runs to 12 residues. Germline CDR1 SGHDT, CDR2 YYEEEE. Trimming took 4 bases from V and 8 from J; bases not matched to a gene: 5. The CDR3 region has the DNA TGTGCCAGCAGCACGACAGGGCGCGGCTACACCTTC. This gives the protein CASSTTGRGYTF.

The J gene is TRBJ2-1, the V gene TRBV12-5, with 8 bases identical to TRBD2. The V gene end was trimmed by 2 bases and the J gene end by 3 bases; junction bases not matched to a gene: 3. CDR1 LGHNT and CDR2 FRNRAP come from the germline V gene. The CDR3 extends over 15 amino acids. The DNA of the CDR3 is TGTGCTAGTGGTTTGAAGGCGGGGGGCTACAATGAGCAGTTCTTC. It is translated as CASGLKAGGYNEQFF.

The chain joins TRBV5-1 to TRBJ2-7; D is perhaps TRBD1 (6 bases). In germline, CDR1 is SGHRS, CDR2 YFSETQ. Deletions cut 4 bases from V and 6 bases from J, with 17 bases between. The length of the CDR3 is 14 residues. The CDR3 protein is CASSGVRGVSEQYF. DNA for the CDR3: TGCGCCAGCAGCGGGGTCAGGGGTGTTAGCGAGCAGTACTTC.

The gene calls are TRBV5-1 and TRBJ2-3; 8 nucleotides match TRBD1. V dropped 0 bases and J dropped 3; count of bases not matched to a gene: 6. CDR3 length equals 16 residues. CDR1 is SGHRS, CDR2 YFSETQ, per germline. In DNA form, the CDR3 reads TGCGCCAGCAGCTTGGAGGAGACAGGGGTAACAGATACGCAGTATTTT. This gives the protein CASSLEETGVTDTQYF.

V gene TRBV18 combines with J gene TRBJ1-2; D is possibly TRBD1 (5 bases). V lost 3 bases, J lost 9 bases, and 14 bases lay in between. The germline V gene encodes CDR1 KGHSH and CDR2 LQKENI. The CDR3 runs to 13 residues. The CDR3 loop reads CASSPGQENSYTF. Written as DNA, the CDR3 is TGTGCCAGCTCACCCGGACAAGAGAATAGCTACACCTTC.

The chain recombines TRBV6-5 with TRBJ1-2, with D tentatively TRBD1 (5 bases). This CDR3 contains 13 residues. The V gene lost 6 bases and the J gene lost 2 bases, with 10 bases spanning the gap. Per germline, CDR1 MNHEY and CDR2 SVGAGI. CDR3 residues: CASRTDTNYGYTF. The CDR3 DNA sequence: TGTGCCAGCAGGACGGACACGAACTATGGCTACACCTTC.

This clone was picked up one time. V is TRBV12-5 and J is TRBJ1-1; D unclear. The CDR3 spans 14 residues. Looked up from germline, CDR1 is LGHNT and CDR2 is FRNRAP. The ends were cut back, 3 bases at V and 0 bases at J, with 8 bases in the middle. The CDR3 DNA reads TGTGCTAGTGGTTTAAAACAATTGAACACTGAAGCTTTCTTT. Amino acids: CASGLKQLNTEAFF.

This rearrangement joins TRBV6-5 to TRBJ2-7; 7 bases align to TRBD2. V was pared by 0 bases and J by 3 bases, with 5 bases of the junction left unmatched. CDR1 and CDR2 (germline): MNHEY, SVGAGI. The CDR3 contains 15 residues. The CDR3 DNA reads TGTGCCAGCAGTTACTCGGCTGGACTAGGCTACGAGCAGTACTTC. As protein: CASSYSAGLGYEQYF.

This clone was counted a few times. The chain is built from TRBV5-1 and TRBJ1-2; D remains ambiguous. V lost 4 bases and J 4 bases, leaving 14 bases between the germline ends. The CDR3 sequence is 14 residues long. Germline V lookup: CDR1 SGHRS, CDR2 YFSETQ. The CDR3 nucleotides are TGCGCCAGCAGCCTAGACGATACTCGCTATGGCTACACCTTC. This encodes CASSLDDTRYGYTF. Based on the CDR3 plus reference TRBV5-1 and TRBJ1-2, the full variable domain is KAGVTQTPRYLIKTRGQQVTLSCSPISGHRSVSWYQQTPGQGLQFLFEYFSETQRNKGNFPGRFSGRQFSNSRSEMNVSTLELGDSALYLCASSLDDTRYGYTFGSGTRLTVV.

For this clone: A junction end diverges from the germline sequence, so it may reflect a read error. The V and J genes are TRBV7-7 and TRBJ2-2; 13 nucleotides agree with TRBD2. Germline V gene data show CDR1 as SSHAT and CDR2 as FNYEAQ (reference sequence). The CDR3 contains 15 residues. Here the CDR3 reads CASSFGTSGKGELFF. The CDR3 nucleotides are TGTGCTAGCAGCTTCGGGACTAGCGGGAAGGGGGAGCTGTTTTTT.

The chain has TRBV7-2 and TRBJ2-5; the D gene is possibly TRBD1 (5 bases). Germline lookup yields CDR1 SGHTA and CDR2 FQGNSA. V was pared by 6 bases and J by 4 bases, with 9 bases between. The CDR3 contains 12 residues. CDR3 amino acids: CASRSGLETQYF. CDR3 nucleotides: TGTGCCAGCAGATCAGGGCTAGAGACCCAGTACTTC.

Only a few counts were recorded for this clone. The chain joins TRBV4-2 to TRBJ2-2; 9 bases map to TRBD2. The trim removed 4 bases at V and 6 bases at J, leaving 6 bases unmatched. The CDR3 is 15 amino acids. The germline gives CDR1 LGHNA, CDR2 YNFKEQ. The DNA for the CDR3 is TGTGCCAGCAGCCCTAGCGGGGTACGGCCCGGGGAGCTGTTTTTT. Translated: CASSPSGVRPGELFF.

This chain connects TRBV5-6 to TRBJ1-1; 7 bases fit TRBD1. Germline loops: CDR1 SGHDT, CDR2 YYEEEE. This CDR3 spans 14 amino acids. V was clipped by 4 bases and J by 3 bases; unmatched bases: 6. The CDR3 region is CASSRLTGDTEAFF. The DNA of the CDR3 is TGTGCCAGCAGCCGGCTTACAGGGGACACTGAAGCTTTCTTT.

CDR3 nucleotide sequence: TGTGCCAGCAGACGGGGGGGACAGCGGCAGCCCCAGCATTTT. Encoded protein: CASRRGGQRQPQHF. The gene calls are TRBV5-6 and TRBJ1-5; TRBD1 aligns across 7 bases. The V segment lost 5 bases and the J segment 7 bases; nucleotides outside the gene matches: 9. CDR3 length: 14 amino acids. Germline assignment: CDR1 SGHDT and CDR2 YYEEEE. The full variable domain, completed using reference TRBV5-6 and TRBJ1-5, is DAGVTQSPTHLIKTRGQQVTLRCSPKSGHDTVSWYQQALGQGPQFIFQYYEEEERQRGNFPDRFSGHQFPNYSSELNVNALLLGDSALYLCASRRGGQRQPQHFGDGTRLSIL.

This clone turned up a few times. The chain links TRBV7-9 to TRBJ1-3; 7 bases line up with TRBD1. The CDR3 runs 15 residues. The ends lost 5 bases at V and 2 bases at J; junction bases unmatched: 6. Germline V gives CDR1 SEHNR, CDR2 FQNEAQ (reference sequence). The CDR3 reads CASSPRGLTGNTIYF. The CDR3 coding sequence is TGTGCCAGCAGCCCTAGGGGGCTAACTGGAAACACCATATATTTT. The full variable domain, with the rest looked up from reference TRBV7-9 and TRBJ1-3, is DTGVSQNPRHKITKRGQNVTFRCDPISEHNRLYWYRQTLGQGPEFLTYFQNEAQLEKSRLLSDRFSAERPKGSFSTLEIQRTEQGDSAMYLCASSPRGLTGNTIYFGEGSWLTVV.

This clone occurred once. The chain joins TRBV19 to TRBJ2-3, with 11 bases matching TRBD1. V lost 4 bases to trimming and J lost 3 bases; unmatched junction nucleotides: 0. In germline, CDR1 is LNHDA, CDR2 SQIVND (reference sequence). The CDR3 runs to 14 residues. CDR3 sequence: CASSRDRGTDTQYF. The CDR3 DNA reads TGTGCCAGTAGTAGGGACAGGGGGACAGATACGCAGTATTTT. Supplemented by reference TRBV19 and TRBJ2-3, the full variable domain reads DGGITQSPKYLFRKEGQNVTLSCEQNLNHDAMYWYRQDPGQGLRLIYYSQIVNDFQKGDIAEGYSVSREKKESFPLTVTSAQKNPTAFYLCASSRDRGTDTQYFGPGTRLTVL.